This T cell receptor (beta chain) was obtained from a study of vaccination effects on CD4 cells after COVID-19. Sequencing in the ViraFEST assay came after antigen-specific CD4+ T cells had been expanded with viral peptide pools, which were used to stimulate PBMC. Subsequent to roughly 9 days of culture, CD4+ T cells were isolated. Nucleocapsid antibodies were negative in the vaccine recipients, who had never had SARS-CoV-2 infection. For each well, 1.5 million to 2 million PBMC were cultured with 8 to 10 IU/ml IL-2 and approximately 10 ug/ml peptides. Days 3 and 7 saw half the medium replaced with IL-2 medium. Concerning this clone itself: Its specificity is not known.

Whole-study results and caveats: In vaccinees who were healthy, merely 1 out of 255 vaccine-induced clones cross-reacted with common cold coronaviruses. Late post-vaccination, clones induced by infection and those induced by vaccine underwent marked clonal contraction.

Assay: immunoSEQ multiplex PCR; the TCRdb copy retains only in-frame clones and omits some. This sample yields 25,000 to 30,000 clones, of which around 75% are seen a single time; 30% belongs to the top ten. The TCR comes from a human donor who received a COVID-19 vaccine. Sequences were derived from CD4+ T cells from PBMCs cultured with SARS-CoV-2 spike peptides, sampled before COVID-19 vaccination.

CDR3: CATRTPNTGELFF. Here the CDR3 DNA reads TGTGCCACCCGGACACCCAACACCGGGGAGCTGTTTTTT. This chain links TRBV24-1 with TRBJ2-2; D is possibly TRBD1 (5 bases). The CDR3 loop spans 13 amino acids. Germline loops: CDR1 KGHDR, CDR2 SFDVKD. V was cut by 9 bases and J by 2 bases, with 9 bases left in between.